This TCR beta chain comes out of a study of T cells in Graves' hyperthyroidism and ophthalmopathy. The CDR3 totals 12 residues. Germline loops: CDR1 MNHEY, CDR2 SVGAGI. The V gene lost 6 bases and the J gene lost 10 bases, with 16 bases spanning the gap. RNA transcripts were the template for amplifying TCR beta CDR3 regions. The HTBI primer set drove a first-round RT-PCR of the TCR CDR3. TCRdb re-analysed the multiplex PCR reads in MiXCR, keeping a single row per CDR3 protein. The sample carries hundreds of thousands of distinct CDR3 sequences, about 35% recorded once. V usage is TRBV6-5 and J usage is TRBJ2-7; D is ambiguous. This TCR derives from a woman aged 40 to 50 with Graves' hyperthyroidism. Material: blood. The CDR3 DNA reads as TGTGCCAGCAGGGCTAGTATGGCGAAACAGTACTTC. It specifies CASRASMAKQYF.